The 8 T cell receptor beta chains listed next were all sequenced from one sample in a study of T cells in Graves' hyperthyroidism and ophthalmopathy (dated by TCRdb to about 2019). Receptor libraries were prepared by multiplex PCR. The instrument was an Illumina HiSeq 2000. Amplification of TCR beta CDR3 regions was carried out from RNA transcripts. A first-round RT-PCR of the TCR CDR3 used the HTBI primer set with the Qiagen OneStep RT-PCR kit. In-frame beta chains were kept once TCRdb had trimmed the public reads at Q25 with fastp and called clones with MiXCR. Identical CDR3 protein sequences are pooled into one entry, listed with their most common genes and DNA. The sample table shows approximately 380,000 distinct CDR3 sequences, and 11% to 15% are seen once. Of the sample, around 27% is held by the ten largest clones. What was sequenced was blood. Receptors were obtained from a man between 45 and 60 years old with Graves' ophthalmopathy.

This clonotype was recorded many times. V is TRBV30 and J is TRBJ1-1; TRBD1 is a possible D gene (5 bases). The CDR3 runs to 14 residues. Germline V gene sequence: CDR1 GTSNPN, CDR2 SVGIG (reference sequence). The ends were cut back, 0 bases at V and 2 bases at J, with 10 bases in the middle. The CDR3 DNA reads TGTGCCTGGAGTGTTGGGCAGGGAAACACTGAAGCTTTCTTT. The encoded protein is CAWSVGQGNTEAFF.

This clonotype was counted ten times or more. The chain uses TRBV12-3 or TRBV12-4 and TRBJ2-1, with 12 bases identical to TRBD1. The CDR3 contains 15 residues. V was pared by 5 bases and J by 8 bases, with 7 bases of the junction left unmatched. This CDR3 is CASSNPGQGAHEQFF. CDR3 nucleotides: TGTGCCAGCAGTAACCCGGGACAGGGGGCGCATGAGCAGTTCTTC.

This clonotype was counted many times. The chain is built from TRBV10-3 and TRBJ1-1; 10 nucleotides agree with TRBD1. There are 15 residues in the CDR3. Trimming at V came to 6 bases and at J to 0 bases, leaving 4 bases not matched to a gene. Germline V gene lookup returns CDR1 ENHRY and CDR2 SYGVKD. CDR3 sequence reads: CAIRPGQGMNTEAFF. The CDR3 region has the DNA TGTGCCATCAGACCGGGACAGGGGATGAACACTGAAGCTTTCTTT.

This clonotype has just a few counts. V usage is TRBV19 and J usage is TRBJ1-4, with 7 bases lining up with TRBD1. With 3 bases clipped from V and 6 bases from J, the junction kept 4 bases outside the gene matches. The CDR3 sequence is 14 residues long. Germline CDR1 is LNHDA and CDR2 is SQIVND (reference sequence). The CDR3 loop is CASSIGGGDEKLFF. The CDR3 nucleotides read TGTGCCAGTAGTATTGGAGGGGGCGATGAAAAACTGTTTTTT.

This clonotype appeared many times. The chain carries TRBV20-1 and TRBJ2-7; 10 bases fit TRBD2. Germline V gene data show CDR1 as DFQATT and CDR2 as SNEGSKA (reference sequence). The length of the CDR3 is 14 residues. The trim removed 0 bases at V and 7 bases at J, leaving 6 bases unmatched. The CDR3 DNA reads TGCAGTGCTAGAGATAGCGGGAGGACCGGGGAGCAGTACTTC. Amino acids: CSARDSGRTGEQYF.

This clonotype was recorded at least ten times. The rearrangement links TRBV30 to TRBJ2-3; no clear D gene. The germline V gene has CDR1 GTSNPN and CDR2 SVGIG (reference sequence). This CDR3 is built from 15 residues. Trimming stripped 3 bases from V and 0 bases from J, with 13 bases between. The CDR3 DNA is TGTGCCTGGAGCCTACAGCTGTCTAGCACAGATACGCAGTATTTT. Encoded protein: CAWSLQLSSTDTQYF.

This chain joins TRBV7-8 and TRBJ1-4; D is perhaps TRBD1 (6 bases). V was cut by 3 bases and J by 2 bases, with 16 bases left in between. Germline CDR1 and CDR2: SGHVS and FQNEAQ. The CDR3 is made up of 17 amino acids. CDR3 loop: CASSLSSGARTNEKLFF. DNA of the CDR3: TGTGCCAGCAGCTTGAGCTCGGGGGCGCGGACTAATGAAAAACTGTTTTTT.

The J gene is TRBJ2-7, the V gene TRBV5-6; possibly TRBD1 for D (6 bases). Trimming pared 0 bases from V and 7 bases from J, leaving 14 bases between. CDR1 is SGHDT, CDR2 YYEEEE, per germline. The CDR3 runs to 14 residues. The CDR3 DNA follows: TGTGCCAGCAGCTTGGAACTGGGGGCGCAAGAGCAGTACTTC. It is translated as CASSLELGAQEQYF.